Listed here are 31 T cell receptor beta chains from one sample, sequenced in a study of TIL therapy for anti-PD-1-resistant metastatic lung cancer. Time point noted: pre-treatment sample, taken before nivolumab and TIL therapy. The tumor samples were excised metastases, mostly pleural nodules or supraclavicular lymph nodes. This was the immunoSEQ v3 assay. Libraries were prepared by immunoSEQ multiplex PCR; TCRdb keeps only in-frame clonotypes and omits some of them. Found here are about 26,000 clones, less than 65% of them singletons; the top ten hold more than 15%. The sequenced sample was tumor tissue, obtained at baseline. Source of these receptors: a woman aged 30-79 years with non-small cell lung cancer.

This clone was picked up a small number of times. The rearrangement uses TRBV11-2 and TRBJ2-6, with D hard to call. The V and J ends lost 1 base and 4 bases respectively, with 2 bases between them. The CDR3 is made up of 13 amino acids. CDR1 is SGHAT and CDR2 is FQNNGV in the germline V gene. The CDR3 DNA is TGTGCCAGCAGCTTAGCGGGGGCCAACGTCCTGACTTTC. Translation gives CASSLAGANVLTF.

The V and J genes are TRBV9 and TRBJ2-3, with TRBD2 identical over 7 bases. Per germline, CDR1 SGDLS and CDR2 YYNGEE. CDR3 size: 16 residues. V trimming: 0 bases; J trimming: 0 bases; junction bases outside the gene matches: 4. Here the CDR3 DNA reads TGTGCCAGCAGCGTAGGGAGCGGGGCTAGCACAGATACGCAGTATTTT. Protein product: CASSVGSGASTDTQYF. The entire variable domain, with the rest obtained from reference TRBV9 and TRBJ2-3, is as follows: DSGVTQTPKHLITATGQRVTLRCSPRSGDLSVYWYQQSLDQGLQFLIQYYNGEERAKGNILERFSAQQFPDLHSELNLSSLELGDSALYFCASSVGSGASTDTQYFGPGTRLTVL.

V usage is TRBV7-6 and J usage is TRBJ2-6, with a tentative D call TRBD1 (6 bases). V was clipped by 5 bases and J by 0 bases, with 11 bases between them. The CDR3 runs to 16 residues. Germline CDR1 is SGHVS and CDR2 is FNYEAQ. CDR3 region: CASSPTGFSGANVLTF. The CDR3 DNA is TGTGCCAGCAGCCCCACAGGGTTCTCTGGGGCCAACGTCCTGACTTTC.

This clone is a singleton in its sample. The chain recombines TRBV9 with TRBJ2-1, with a weak D call TRBD1 (5 bases). Germline CDR1 reads SGDLS; CDR2 reads YYNGEE. V was clipped by 0 bases and J by 5 bases, with 9 bases between them. CDR3 length equals 14 residues. The CDR3 coding sequence is TGTGCCAGCAGCGTAGCCGGCAGGGACAATGAGCAGTTCTTC. This translates into CASSVAGRDNEQFF.

This clone was seen a few times. The chain employs TRBV7-8 and TRBJ2-7, with TRBD2 matching over 8 bases. After removal of 0 bases from V and 2 bases from J, the junction contained 12 bases not matched to a gene. The CDR3 is made up of 18 amino acids. Germline lookup yields CDR1 SGHVS and CDR2 FQNEAQ. In DNA form, the CDR3 reads TGTGCCAGCAGCTTAGCGTCTTCGGGAGGGAGCGGGACCTACGAGCAGTACTTC. The encoded protein is CASSLASSGGSGTYEQYF. Based on the CDR3 plus reference TRBV7-8 and TRBJ2-7, the full variable domain is GAGVSQSPRYKVAKRGQDVALRCDPISGHVSLFWYQQALGQGPEFLTYFQNEAQLDKSGLPSDRFFAERPEGSVSTLKIQRTQQEDSAVYLCASSLASSGGSGTYEQYFGPGTRLTVT.

This clone occurred a few times. This chain connects TRBV21-1 to TRBJ2-7; the table names TRBD2, a call not compared with the DNA. TRBV21-1 is a documented pseudogene. The CDR3 totals 15 residues. The CDR3: CASSTGSSGSYEQYF. In DNA form, the CDR3 reads TGTGCCAGCAGCACAGGTTCTAGCGGGAGCTACGAGCAGTACTTC.

V gene TRBV11-2 combines with J gene TRBJ2-1, with D possibly matching TRBD1 (7 bases). Trimming left V 7 bases short and J 0 bases short, with 16 bases between. This CDR3 is built from 16 residues. Germline V lookup: CDR1 SGHAT, CDR2 FQNNGV. CDR3 region: CASTIGGGTSYNEQFF. CDR3 DNA sequence: TGTGCCAGCACCATAGGGGGCGGGACCTCCTACAATGAGCAGTTCTTC.

The chain carries TRBV6-5 and TRBJ2-1, with 7 bases fitting TRBD1. The CDR3 totals 13 residues. J gave up 6 bases and V 6 bases, and 5 bases lay outside the gene matches. Germline V gene data show CDR1 as MNHEY and CDR2 as SVGAGI. This CDR3 is CASSRRQGNEQFF. DNA of the CDR3: TGTGCCAGCAGCCGTCGACAGGGCAATGAGCAGTTCTTC.

The chain combines TRBV29-1 with TRBJ2-7; 8 bases fit TRBD1. The CDR3 loop spans 14 amino acids. V gave up 3 bases and J gave up 3 bases; unmatched junction bases: 7. Germline CDR1 SQVTM, CDR2 ANQGSEA. The CDR3 DNA reads TGCAGCGTTGATCTCGGGACAGGCGTCTACGAGCAGTACTTC. Translation: CSVDLGTGVYEQYF.

This clone was recorded only once. The rearrangement uses TRBV10-2 and TRBJ1-5, with 10 bases matching TRBD1. V was clipped by 8 bases and J by 4 bases; unmatched bases: 2. Per the germline V gene, CDR1 is WSHSY and CDR2 is SAAADI. The CDR3 runs 13 residues. The CDR3 loop is CASRTGGNQPQHF. For the CDR3, the DNA is TGCGCCAGCCGGACAGGGGGGAATCAGCCCCAGCATTTT.

The rearrangement joins TRBV14 to TRBJ2-7; no clear D. In germline, CDR1 is SGHDN, CDR2 FVKESK. The CDR3 has 12 residues. Trimming left V 1 base short and J 3 bases short, with 4 bases between. The CDR3: CASSQGNYEQYF. The CDR3 DNA reads TGTGCCAGCAGCCAAGGGAACTACGAGCAGTACTTC.

This chain links TRBV30 with TRBJ1-5; perhaps TRBD1 as D (6 bases). Germline V gene lookup returns CDR1 GTSNPN and CDR2 SVGIG (reference sequence). CDR3 size: 13 residues. V lost 0 bases and J 7 bases, leaving 10 bases between the germline ends. CDR3: CAWSVGGRQPQHF. DNA for the CDR3: TGTGCCTGGAGTGTAGGGGGGAGGCAGCCCCAGCATTTT. The complete variable domain, with remaining parts taken from reference TRBV30 and TRBJ1-5, reads SQTIHQWPATLVQPVGSPLSLECTVEGTSNPNLYWYRQAAGRGLQLLFYSVGIGQISSEVPQNLSASRPQDRQFILSSKKLLLSDSGFYLCAWSVGGRQPQHFGDGTRLSIL.

The genes are TRBV10-1 and TRBJ2-1; 7 bases are shared with TRBD1. With V trimmed by 8 bases and J by 4 bases, 17 bases remained unmatched. CDR1 is WNHNN and CDR2 is SYGVQD in the germline V gene (reference sequence). The CDR3 spans 17 residues. DNA for the CDR3: TGCGCCAGCTCGAAAGTCCCTAGTGACAGGGCGTACAATGAGCAGTTCTTC. Its protein is CASSKVPSDRAYNEQFF.

V is TRBV5-6 and J is TRBJ2-2; possible D gene TRBD2, 5 bases. This CDR3 spans 14 amino acids. Germline CDR1 SGHDT, CDR2 YYEEEE. Trimming shortened V by 4 bases and J by 6 bases, and 13 bases separated the two germline ends. The CDR3 nucleotides read TGTGCCAGCAGCCTTCCCTGGGAGTCCGGGGAGCTGTTTTTT. It translates to CASSLPWESGELFF.

This rearrangement joins TRBV11-3 to TRBJ2-2; 11 positions agree with TRBD2. Trimming cost V 6 bases and J 3 bases; bases outside gene matches: 3. The germline V gene encodes CDR1 SGHNT and CDR2 YENEEA. CDR3 length: 15 amino acids. The CDR3 bases are TGTGCCAGCAGTGGGACTAGCGGATACACCGGGGAGCTGTTTTTT. This translates into CASSGTSGYTGELFF. Combining the CDR3 with reference TRBV11-3 and TRBJ2-2 gives the whole variable domain EAGVVQSPRYKIIEKKQPVAFWCNPISGHNTLYWYLQNLGQGPELLIRYENEEAVDDSQLPKDRFSAERLKGVDSTLKIQPAELGDSAVYLCASSGTSGYTGELFFGEGSRLTVL.

This chain uses TRBV6-1 with TRBJ1-1; D is unresolved. The germline CDR1 and CDR2 sequences are MNHNS and SASEGT. V lost 8 bases, J lost 0 bases, and 10 bases lay in between. CDR3 length equals 13 residues. CDR3 sequence (DNA): TGTGCCAGCTGGGTTCCCATGAACACTGAAGCTTTCTTT. It specifies CASWVPMNTEAFF.

This clone is deemed medium-sized. The V and J genes are TRBV7-9 and TRBJ2-7; D possibly corresponds to TRBD2 (5 bases). V lost 5 bases and J lost 7, with 12 bases in between. The germline V gene has CDR1 SEHNR and CDR2 FQNEAQ (reference sequence). The CDR3 has 12 amino acids. In DNA form, the CDR3 reads TGTGCCAGCAGCCACCGTGGGAGAGAGCAGTACTTC. This codes for CASSHRGREQYF.

The chain carries TRBV11-2 and TRBJ2-3; D is perhaps TRBD2 (6 bases). Germline CDR1 is SGHAT and CDR2 is FQNNGV. The CDR3 extends over 17 amino acids. V gave up 1 base and J gave up 0 bases, with 14 bases separating them. CDR3 in DNA: TGTGCCAGCAGCTTAGGTGGTGGTAGCGGAAGCACAGATACGCAGTATTTT. Translation: CASSLGGGSGSTDTQYF.

This sequence joins TRBV5-1 and TRBJ1-1; D gene uncertain. V was shortened by 9 bases and J by 5 bases, with 20 bases between the two germline ends. CDR3 length: 14 amino acids. The germline CDR1 and CDR2 sequences are SGHRS and YFSETQ. CDR3 protein: CATRMGFGATEAFF. CDR3 DNA: TGCGCCACCAGAATGGGATTTGGTGCAACTGAAGCTTTCTTT.

The chain joins TRBV5-6 to TRBJ1-5; the D gene is possibly TRBD1 (5 bases). V was trimmed by 1 base and J by 4 bases, leaving 9 bases between them. The CDR3 is 14 residues long. The germline V gene has CDR1 SGHDT and CDR2 YYEEEE. The CDR3 spells CASSLRGVNQPQHF. The DNA for the CDR3 is TGTGCCAGCAGCTTGCGGGGGGTTAATCAGCCCCAGCATTTT. The full variable domain, in which reference TRBV5-6 and TRBJ1-5 provide the parts outside the CDR3, is DAGVTQSPTHLIKTRGQQVTLRCSPKSGHDTVSWYQQALGQGPQFIFQYYEEEERQRGNFPDRFSGHQFPNYSSELNVNALLLGDSALYLCASSLRGVNQPQHFGDGTRLSIL.

The chain recombines TRBV15 with TRBJ2-7; possibly TRBD1 or TRBD2 for D (5 bases each). Germline V lookup: CDR1 LNHNV, CDR2 YYDKDF (reference sequence). The CDR3 runs 12 residues. Trimming removed 1 base at V and 4 bases at J, with 5 bases between. CDR3 loop: CATSRGGYEQYF. CDR3 nucleotides: TGTGCCACCAGCAGAGGGGGGTACGAGCAGTACTTC. Full variable domain (missing parts from reference TRBV15 and TRBJ2-7): DAMVIQNPRYQVTQFGKPVTLSCSQTLNHNVMYWYQQKSSQAPKLLFHYYDKDFNNEADTPDNFQSRRPNTSFCFLDIRSPGLGDTAMYLCATSRGGYEQYFGPGTRLTVT.

This chain joins TRBV7-9 and TRBJ2-5, with 8 bases fitting TRBD1. The CDR3 extends over 14 amino acids. V dropped 1 base and J dropped 5; count of bases not matched to a gene: 3. Germline V gene lookup returns CDR1 SEHNR and CDR2 FQNEAQ (reference sequence). CDR3 region: CASSLGQGWETQYF. In nucleotides, the CDR3 is TGTGCCAGCAGCTTAGGACAGGGGTGGGAGACCCAGTACTTC. Supplemented by reference TRBV7-9 and TRBJ2-5, the full variable domain reads DTGVSQNPRHKITKRGQNVTFRCDPISEHNRLYWYRQTLGQGPEFLTYFQNEAQLEKSRLLSDRFSAERPKGSFSTLEIQRTEQGDSAMYLCASSLGQGWETQYFGPGTRLLVL.

CDR3: CASSLSTTTNEKLFF. CDR3 nucleotides: TGTGCCAGCAGTTTATCTACTACAACTAATGAAAAACTGTTTTTT. This chain links TRBV27 with TRBJ1-4, with no clear D. The CDR3 sequence is 15 residues long. The ends were cut back, 0 bases at V and 0 bases at J, with 5 bases in the middle. Germline loops: CDR1 MNHEY, CDR2 SMNVEV (reference sequence).

The chain couples TRBV6-5 to TRBJ2-4; the D is unclear. The germline V and J ends were trimmed by 6 bases and 3 bases, with 12 bases remaining between them. The CDR3 totals 14 residues. Germline assignment: CDR1 MNHEY and CDR2 SVGAGI. This chain's CDR3 is CASRGAGDKNIQYF. CDR3 DNA sequence: TGTGCCAGCAGGGGCGCCGGAGACAAAAACATTCAGTACTTC.

This clone turned up a few times. The chain employs TRBV6-6 and TRBJ1-1, with 10 bases fitting TRBD1. V shed 8 bases and J 4 bases; nucleotides not matched to a gene: 7. Germline CDR1 MNHNY, CDR2 SVGAGI (reference sequence). This CDR3 spans 14 amino acids. CDR3 amino acids: CASLPGTGVTEAFF. Here the CDR3 DNA reads TGTGCCAGCCTTCCCGGGACAGGGGTCACTGAAGCTTTCTTT.

This clone turned up a few times. V usage is TRBV7-2 and J usage is TRBJ2-2; D is undetermined. The CDR3 runs 17 residues. Germline V CDR1 and CDR2: SGHTA, FQGNSA. With 2 bases removed from V and 2 bases from J, the gap between germline ends came to 15 bases. CDR3 amino acids: CASSLSFAGTNTGELFF. CDR3 nucleotide sequence: TGTGCCAGCAGCTTAAGTTTTGCTGGCACCAACACCGGGGAGCTGTTTTTT.

In regard to this clone: Other nucleotide sequences in the sample specify the same CDR3. The chain is built from TRBV7-9 and TRBJ2-3; D not resolved. The CDR3 consists of 11 residues. The V and J ends lost 6 bases and 2 bases respectively, with 3 bases between them. The V gene's germline CDR1 is SEHNR and CDR2 FQNEAQ (reference sequence). The CDR3: CASSNTDTQYF. In nucleotides, the CDR3 is TGTGCCAGCAGTAACACAGATACGCAGTATTTT.

This clone was observed a handful of times. The V call is TRBV7-8, the J call TRBJ1-5; maybe TRBD1 (6 bases). Germline CDR1 reads SGHVS; CDR2 reads FQNEAQ. The CDR3 contains 15 residues. The germline V and J ends were trimmed by 4 bases and 2 bases, with 12 bases remaining between them. The CDR3 protein is CASSSTGIGNQPQHF. The CDR3 DNA reads as TGTGCCAGCAGCTCAACAGGGATTGGCAATCAGCCCCAGCATTTT. Full variable domain (remainder filled in from reference TRBV7-8 and TRBJ1-5): GAGVSQSPRYKVAKRGQDVALRCDPISGHVSLFWYQQALGQGPEFLTYFQNEAQLDKSGLPSDRFFAERPEGSVSTLKIQRTQQEDSAVYLCASSSTGIGNQPQHFGDGTRLSIL.

To note about this clone: Distinct nucleotide sequences in the sample also encode this CDR3. V usage is TRBV11-3 and J usage is TRBJ2-1; D is unresolved. Germline V gene lookup returns CDR1 SGHNT and CDR2 YENEEA. V was pared by 3 bases and J by 7 bases, with 4 bases between. This CDR3 region has 11 residues. The CDR3 DNA sequence: TGTGCCAGCAGCTTGGGAAATGAGCAGTTCTTC. Protein: CASSLGNEQFF.

This clone was observed a few times. The gene calls are TRBV19 and TRBJ1-2, with 9 bases fitting TRBD1. Trimming took 6 bases from V and 3 from J; bases not matched to a gene: 5. Looked up from germline, CDR1 is LNHDA and CDR2 is SQIVND (reference sequence). The CDR3 has 14 amino acids. CDR3 DNA sequence: TGTGCCAGTAGATTTCGACAGGGGGACTATGGCTACACCTTC. This gives the protein CASRFRQGDYGYTF.

This clone was observed a few times. This chain connects TRBV15 to TRBJ1-1, with unresolved D. V lost 5 bases and J 0 bases, leaving 10 bases between the germline ends. The CDR3 is made up of 14 amino acids. CDR1 is LNHNV and CDR2 is YYDKDF in the germline V gene (reference sequence). CDR3 coding DNA: TGTGCCACCAGCGGCGAACGGATGAACACTGAAGCTTTCTTT. It specifies CATSGERMNTEAFF.